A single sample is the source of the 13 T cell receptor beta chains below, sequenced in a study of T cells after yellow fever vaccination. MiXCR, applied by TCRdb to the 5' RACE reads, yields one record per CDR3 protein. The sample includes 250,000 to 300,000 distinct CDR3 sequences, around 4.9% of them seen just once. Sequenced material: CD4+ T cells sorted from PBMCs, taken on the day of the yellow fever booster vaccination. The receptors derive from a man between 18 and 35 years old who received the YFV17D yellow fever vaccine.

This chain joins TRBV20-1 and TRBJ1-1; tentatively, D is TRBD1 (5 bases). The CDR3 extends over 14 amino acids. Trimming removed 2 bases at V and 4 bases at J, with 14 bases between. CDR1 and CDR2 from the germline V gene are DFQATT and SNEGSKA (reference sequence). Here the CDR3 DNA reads TGCAGTGCTAGATCTCGGGTCACAGGCACTGAAGCTTTCTTT. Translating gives CSARSRVTGTEAFF.

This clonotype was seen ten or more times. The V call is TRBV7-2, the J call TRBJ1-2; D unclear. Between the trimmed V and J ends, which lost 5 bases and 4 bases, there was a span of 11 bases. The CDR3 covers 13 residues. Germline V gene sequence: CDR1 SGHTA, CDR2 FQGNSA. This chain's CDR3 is CASSLTARYGYTF. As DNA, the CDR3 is TGTGCCAGCAGCCTAACAGCGCGCTATGGCTACACCTTC.

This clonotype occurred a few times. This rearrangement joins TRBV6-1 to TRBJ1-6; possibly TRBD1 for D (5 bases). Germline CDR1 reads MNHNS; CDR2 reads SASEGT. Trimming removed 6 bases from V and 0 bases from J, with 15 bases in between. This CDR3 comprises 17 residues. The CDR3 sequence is CASRRGRPSSYNSPLHF. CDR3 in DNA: TGTGCCAGCAGGAGGGGTCGCCCCAGCTCCTATAATTCACCCCTCCACTTT.

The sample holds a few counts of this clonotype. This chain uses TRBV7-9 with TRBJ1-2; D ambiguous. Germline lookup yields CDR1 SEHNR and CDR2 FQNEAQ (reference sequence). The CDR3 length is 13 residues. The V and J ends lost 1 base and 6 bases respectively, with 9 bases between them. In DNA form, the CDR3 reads TGTGCCAGCAGCTTAGAGGCCGGGCATGGCTACACCTTC. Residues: CASSLEAGHGYTF.

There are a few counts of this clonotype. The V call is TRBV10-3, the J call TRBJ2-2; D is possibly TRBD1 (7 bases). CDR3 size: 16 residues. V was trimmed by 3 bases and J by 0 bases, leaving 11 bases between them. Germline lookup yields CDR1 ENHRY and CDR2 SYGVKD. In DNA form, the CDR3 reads TGTGCCATCAGTGACTCAGGGGGGTCGAACACCGGGGAGCTGTTTTTT. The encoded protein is CAISDSGGSNTGELFF.

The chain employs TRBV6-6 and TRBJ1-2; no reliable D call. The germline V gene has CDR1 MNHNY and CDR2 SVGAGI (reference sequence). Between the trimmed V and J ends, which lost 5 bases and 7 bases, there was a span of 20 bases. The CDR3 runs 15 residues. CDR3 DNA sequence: TGTGCCAGCAGTAACCCTCGGACTGAGCTTGGTGGCTACACCTTC. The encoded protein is CASSNPRTELGGYTF.

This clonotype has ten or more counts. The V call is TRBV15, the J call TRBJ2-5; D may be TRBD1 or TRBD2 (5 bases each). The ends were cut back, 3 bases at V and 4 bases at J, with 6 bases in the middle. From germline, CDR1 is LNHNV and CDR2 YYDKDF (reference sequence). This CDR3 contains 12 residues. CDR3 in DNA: TGTGCCACCAGCAGCGGGGCAGAGACCCAGTACTTC. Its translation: CATSSGAETQYF.

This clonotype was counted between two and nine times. In DNA form, the CDR3 reads TGTGCCAGCAGCGCCAGGCCTCAAGAGACCCAGTACTTC. This encodes CASSARPQETQYF. The chain carries TRBV7-2 and TRBJ2-5; no reliable D call. The CDR3 is made up of 13 amino acids. Germline V gene lookup returns CDR1 SGHTA and CDR2 FQGNSA. Trimming stripped 5 bases from V and 2 bases from J, with 9 bases between.

CDR3 amino acids: CASSSLLQRNNSPLHF. CDR3 nucleotides: TGTGCCAGCAGCTCCCTTCTCCAACGGAATAATTCACCCCTCCACTTT. The gene calls are TRBV7-9 and TRBJ1-6; D remains unclear. This CDR3 contains 16 residues. Germline-derived CDR1 and CDR2 are SEHNR and FQNEAQ (reference sequence). With 4 bases removed from V and 5 bases from J, the gap between germline ends came to 15 bases.

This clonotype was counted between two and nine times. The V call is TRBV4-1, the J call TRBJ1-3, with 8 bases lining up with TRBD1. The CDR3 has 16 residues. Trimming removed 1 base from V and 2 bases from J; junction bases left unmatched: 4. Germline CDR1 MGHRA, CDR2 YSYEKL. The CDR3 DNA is TGCGCCAGCAGCCAAGGGACAGGGAGGACTGGAAACACCATATATTTT. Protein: CASSQGTGRTGNTIYF.

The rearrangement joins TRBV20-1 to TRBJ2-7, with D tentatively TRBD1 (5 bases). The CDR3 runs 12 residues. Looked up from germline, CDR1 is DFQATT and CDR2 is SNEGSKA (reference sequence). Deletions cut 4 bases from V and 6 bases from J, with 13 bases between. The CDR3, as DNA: TGCAGTGCTAATGACAGATTTTTCGAGCAGTACTTC. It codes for CSANDRFFEQYF.

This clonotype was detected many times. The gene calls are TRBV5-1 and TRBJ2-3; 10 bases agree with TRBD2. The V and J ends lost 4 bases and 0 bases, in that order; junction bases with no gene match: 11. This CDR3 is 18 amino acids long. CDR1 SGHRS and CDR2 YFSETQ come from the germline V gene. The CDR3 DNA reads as TGCGCCAGCAGCGATCCCCTAGCGGGGGTTATTAGCACAGATACGCAGTATTTT. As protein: CASSDPLAGVISTDTQYF.

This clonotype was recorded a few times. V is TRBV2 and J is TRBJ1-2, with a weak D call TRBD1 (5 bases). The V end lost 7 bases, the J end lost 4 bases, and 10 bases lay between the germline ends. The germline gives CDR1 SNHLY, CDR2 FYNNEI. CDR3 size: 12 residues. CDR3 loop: CASTGDPYGYTF. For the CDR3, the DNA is TGTGCCAGCACCGGGGACCCCTATGGCTACACCTTC. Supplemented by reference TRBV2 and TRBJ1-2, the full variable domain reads EPEVTQTPSHQVTQMGQEVILRCVPISNHLYFYWYRQILGQKVEFLVSFYNNEISEKSEIFDDQFSVERPDGSNFTLKIRSTKLEDSAMYFCASTGDPYGYTFGSGTRLTVV.